One and the same sample provided the 15 T cell receptor beta chains below, sequenced in a study of blood T cells in healthy people across ages. Using a J-beta primer mix together with a sample-barcoded 5' primer, a second PCR was run for roughly 6 to 11 cycles. Using its own MiXCR run on the 5' RACE reads, TCRdb lists one record per CDR3 protein. The data contain approximately 1,000,000 distinct CDR3 sequences, 40% to 50% of them singletons. Material: blood. These receptors came from a woman aged 55-70 years in good health.

This clonotype was counted only a few times. The chain carries TRBV27 and TRBJ1-2; a weak D match, TRBD1 (6 bases). CDR3 length equals 13 residues. Trimming removed 4 bases at V and 8 bases at J, with 14 bases between. CDR1 is MNHEY and CDR2 is SMNVEV in the germline V gene (reference sequence). In nucleotides, the CDR3 is TGTGCCAGCAGTTACCTCTCAGGGGACGGCTACACCTTC. Protein: CASSYLSGDGYTF.

The rearrangement links TRBV13 to TRBJ2-3; 7 nucleotides agree with TRBD1. J lost 6 bases, V lost 3 bases, and 6 bases had no gene match. This CDR3 has 14 amino acids. CDR1 is PRHDT, CDR2 FYEKMQ, per germline (reference sequence). The CDR3: CASSFRTGTDTQYF. For the CDR3, the DNA is TGTGCCAGCAGCTTTCGGACAGGAACGGATACGCAGTATTTT.

This clonotype has just a few counts. The germline gene is not matched at one end of the junction; a read error may be the cause. This rearrangement joins TRBV24-1 to TRBJ2-1; D gene unclear. CDR3 length equals 12 residues. The germline V gene has CDR1 KGHDR and CDR2 SFDVKD. The CDR3 region has the DNA TGTGCCACTAGTGATTTGGTCAATGAGCAGTTCTTC. Its translation is CATSDLVNEQFF.

The CDR3 DNA reads as TGCAGTGCTCTTGATTCGGGCCACGAGCAGTACTTC. This codes for CSALDSGHEQYF. This sequence joins TRBV20-1 and TRBJ2-7; D is unresolved. The CDR3 runs 12 residues. Germline V lookup: CDR1 DFQATT, CDR2 SNEGSKA (reference sequence). Trimming left V 5 bases short and J 5 bases short, with 13 bases between.

Only a few counts were recorded for this clonotype. CDR3 sequence reads: CSAGGGGTDTQYF. The CDR3 region has the DNA TGCAGCGCCGGTGGGGGTGGCACAGATACGCAGTATTTT. This chain links TRBV29-1 with TRBJ2-3; TRBD1 or TRBD2 may be the D gene (5 bases each). With 7 bases removed from V and 1 base from J, the gap between germline ends came to 12 bases. Germline V gene lookup returns CDR1 SQVTM and CDR2 ANQGSEA. The length of the CDR3 is 13 residues.

This clonotype has more than one count but fewer than ten. This chain uses TRBV5-8 with TRBJ1-1; a possible D gene is TRBD1 (6 bases). This CDR3 is 14 amino acids long. V dropped 3 bases and J dropped 1 base, with 10 bases sitting between them. Germline V gene data show CDR1 as SGHTS and CDR2 as YDEGEE. CDR3 protein: CASSWGPANTEAFF. DNA for the CDR3: TGTGCCAGCAGCTGGGGGCCGGCGAACACTGAAGCTTTCTTT.

The chain has TRBV11-2 and TRBJ1-1, with 8 bases lining up with TRBD1. CDR1 is SGHAT and CDR2 is FQNNGV in the germline V gene. V lost 5 bases and J lost 4; bases outside the gene matches: 6. This CDR3 spans 14 amino acids. The CDR3 sequence is CASSTTGGGTEAFF. As DNA, the CDR3 is TGTGCCAGCAGCACCACAGGGGGTGGCACTGAAGCTTTCTTT.

This clonotype appeared once. The genes are TRBV20-1 and TRBJ2-1; D perhaps matches TRBD2 (5 bases). Germline values: CDR1 DFQATT, CDR2 SNEGSKA (reference sequence). CDR3 length equals 14 residues. V shed 5 bases and J shed 6 bases, with 17 bases lying between them. The CDR3 nucleotides read TGCAGTGCTGACCTTGCCGGAGGAGTCAATGAGCAGTTCTTC. Translated, it gives CSADLAGGVNEQFF.

This clonotype was picked up a small number of times. This chain's CDR3 is CASSLAGAVFPYEQYF. The CDR3 nucleotides read TGCGCCAGCAGCTTGGCCGGAGCCGTTTTTCCCTACGAGCAGTACTTC. The chain links TRBV5-1 to TRBJ2-7; the D is unclear. Germline V gene lookup returns CDR1 SGHRS and CDR2 YFSETQ. V gave up 0 bases and J gave up 2 bases, with 15 bases separating them. The CDR3 is made up of 16 amino acids.

The chain combines TRBV7-2 with TRBJ2-1; no clear D gene. The germline V gene has CDR1 SGHTA and CDR2 FQGNSA. V was shortened by 2 bases and J by 10 bases, with 21 bases between the two germline ends. This CDR3 has 16 amino acids. CDR3 region: CASSLIGQMVSGEQFF. The CDR3 nucleotides read TGTGCCAGCAGCTTAATCGGGCAGATGGTTTCTGGAGAGCAGTTCTTC.

The chain carries TRBV15 and TRBJ2-3; D is uncertain. The length of the CDR3 is 16 residues. Trimming left V 0 bases short and J 0 bases short, with 10 bases between. Germline CDR1 and CDR2: LNHNV and YYDKDF (reference sequence). The CDR3: CATSRDYSYSTDTQYF. The CDR3 DNA is TGTGCCACCAGCAGAGATTATTCATATAGCACAGATACGCAGTATTTT.

This clonotype was seen a handful of times. This chain joins TRBV7-2 and TRBJ2-2; D uncertain. The length of the CDR3 is 13 residues. Trimming shortened V by 1 base and J by 5 bases, and 5 bases separated the two germline ends. The germline gives CDR1 SGHTA, CDR2 FQGNSA. CDR3 residues: CASSLVRTGELFF. The CDR3 DNA reads TGTGCCAGCAGCTTAGTTCGGACCGGGGAGCTGTTTTTT.

The chain joins TRBV9 to TRBJ1-5, with D maybe TRBD1 (5 bases). This CDR3 is 15 amino acids long. Germline V gene lookup returns CDR1 SGDLS and CDR2 YYNGEE. The V and J ends lost 0 bases and 4 bases respectively, with 11 bases between them. The CDR3 loop reads CASSVGGTPNQPQHF. CDR3 nucleotide sequence: TGTGCCAGCAGCGTAGGAGGGACCCCTAATCAGCCCCAGCATTTT.

This clonotype showed up just a few times. The chain couples TRBV10-1 to TRBJ2-1; D is ambiguous. The CDR3 runs 16 residues. The germline CDR1 and CDR2 sequences are WNHNN and SYGVQD (reference sequence). Trimming stripped 0 bases from V and 8 bases from J, with 17 bases between. This chain's CDR3 is CASSESTRTPLDEQFF. For the CDR3, the DNA is TGCGCCAGCAGTGAGTCCACCAGGACCCCGTTAGATGAGCAGTTCTTC.

The chain combines TRBV11-2 with TRBJ2-2, with a possible D match to TRBD1 (6 bases). CDR3 length: 19 residues. Germline CDR1 and CDR2: SGHAT and FQNNGV. V lost 1 base and J lost 2, with 20 bases in between. In DNA, the CDR3 is TGTGCCAGCAGCTTAGTCAGCAGGGGACCAGAATTAAACACCGGGGAGCTGTTTTTT. Translating gives CASSLVSRGPELNTGELFF.